A single sample is the source of the 12 T cell receptor beta chains below, sequenced in a study of blood T cells in healthy people across ages. It was with a sample-barcoded 5' primer and a J-beta primer mix that a second PCR of about 6 to 11 cycles was run. Using its own MiXCR run on the 5' RACE reads, TCRdb lists one record per CDR3 protein. Of around 1,500,000 distinct CDR3 sequences in the sample, approximately 40% are singletons; the top ten hold 7% to 9%. The sample comprised blood. All receptors come from a woman between 18 and 30 years old in good health.

This clonotype has a handful of counts. This rearrangement joins TRBV20-1 to TRBJ2-7; TRBD2 agrees at 7 bases. Germline values: CDR1 DFQATT, CDR2 SNEGSKA (reference sequence). Unmatched junction bases numbered 5, after V lost 0 bases and J lost 3 bases. The CDR3 is 14 amino acids. The DNA for the CDR3 is TGCAGTGCTAGAGACCTGGGAGGGAACTACGAGCAGTACTTC. It specifies CSARDLGGNYEQYF.

The rearrangement joins TRBV6-5 to TRBJ1-1; D is uncertain. The CDR3 runs 14 residues. From germline, CDR1 is MNHEY and CDR2 SVGAGI. Deletions cut 2 bases from V and 3 bases from J, with 10 bases between. CDR3 sequence reads: CASSYSPVHTEAFF. As DNA, the CDR3 is TGTGCCAGCAGTTACAGTCCAGTTCACACTGAAGCTTTCTTT.

The chain has TRBV11-2 and TRBJ2-7; TRBD2 agrees at 8 bases. V lost 1 base, J lost 7 bases, and 9 bases stayed unmatched. The CDR3 extends over 15 amino acids. Germline V gives CDR1 SGHAT, CDR2 FQNNGV. The CDR3 reads CASSLVAGLYNEQYF. The CDR3 nucleotides are TGTGCCAGCAGCTTAGTAGCGGGACTCTACAATGAGCAGTACTTC.

The rearrangement links TRBV6-4 to TRBJ1-2; 9 nucleotides line up with TRBD1. The germline V gene encodes CDR1 MRHNA and CDR2 SNTAGT. The CDR3 has 15 residues. The ends lost 4 bases at V and 5 bases at J; junction bases unmatched: 8. The chain's CDR3 is CASSVKQGAVYGYTF. The DNA for the CDR3 is TGTGCCAGCAGTGTTAAACAGGGGGCGGTTTATGGCTACACCTTC.

This clonotype was detected a few times. The chain recombines TRBV9 with TRBJ2-1, with 8 positions matching TRBD2. V was clipped by 8 bases and J by 3 bases; unmatched bases: 4. The length of the CDR3 is 13 residues. Germline-derived CDR1 and CDR2 are SGDLS and YYNGEE. In nucleotides, the CDR3 is TGTGCCAGTCGGGGGGGCCACTACAATGAGCAGTTCTTC. Translated, it gives CASRGGHYNEQFF.

The chain has TRBV2 and TRBJ2-5; D unclear. Germline loops: CDR1 SNHLY, CDR2 FYNNEI. Trimming shortened V by 11 bases and J by 1 base, and 14 bases separated the two germline ends. The CDR3 is 13 amino acids. In DNA, the CDR3 is TGTGCCTACTCCTCACAACTCCAAGAGACCCAGTACTTC. Translated: CAYSSQLQETQYF.

This clonotype has a handful of counts. The genes are TRBV12-3 or TRBV12-4 and TRBJ2-7; perhaps TRBD1 as D (7 bases). Trimming took off 3 bases at V and 4 bases at J, with 13 bases between the two ends. CDR3 length: 14 residues. In nucleotides, the CDR3 is TGTGCCAGCAGTTTGCAGGGGGGTGGTTACGAGCAGTACTTC. Protein product: CASSLQGGGYEQYF.

The J gene is TRBJ2-5, the V gene TRBV24-1, with 7 bases lining up with TRBD1. The length of the CDR3 is 14 residues. The ends lost 4 bases at V and 3 bases at J; junction bases unmatched: 4. The germline gives CDR1 KGHDR, CDR2 SFDVKD. CDR3 sequence: CATSDPTGEETQYF. The DNA of the CDR3 is TGTGCCACCAGTGACCCTACAGGGGAAGAGACCCAGTACTTC.

V and J are TRBV18 and TRBJ2-3; 8 nucleotides align to TRBD2. Germline V gene lookup returns CDR1 KGHSH and CDR2 LQKENI. This CDR3 spans 15 amino acids. V lost 3 bases, J lost 1 base, and 3 bases stayed unmatched. CDR3 in amino acids: CASSPVSGGTDTQYF. The CDR3 nucleotides read TGTGCCAGCTCACCGGTTAGCGGGGGCACAGATACGCAGTATTTT.

This clonotype was found a few times. The chain employs TRBV6-5 and TRBJ2-1; the match to TRBD1 covers 7 bases. Looked up from germline, CDR1 is MNHEY and CDR2 is SVGAGI. The trim removed 0 bases at V and 9 bases at J, leaving 11 bases unmatched. The CDR3 spans 16 residues. This CDR3 reads CASSYSGIKGAGEQFF. The CDR3 region has the DNA TGTGCCAGCAGTTACTCGGGAATTAAGGGGGCTGGTGAGCAGTTCTTC.

The CDR3 DNA reads TGTGCCAGCAGCCCCCGGGCACCCAACACTGAAGCTTTCTTT. This codes for CASSPRAPNTEAFF. The chain carries TRBV7-9 and TRBJ1-1; D is undetermined. The CDR3 extends over 14 amino acids. V was clipped by 5 bases and J by 2 bases, with 12 bases between them. CDR1 is SEHNR, CDR2 FQNEAQ, per germline (reference sequence).

The chain employs TRBV6-1 and TRBJ2-7; the D is unclear. Germline V gene lookup returns CDR1 MNHNS and CDR2 SASEGT. V gave up 1 base and J gave up 3 bases, with 7 bases separating them. The CDR3 is 13 residues long. As DNA, the CDR3 is TGTGCCAGCAGTGAAGGTGGGATCTACGAGCAGTACTTC. Its translation: CASSEGGIYEQYF.